The rows below give T cell receptor beta chains drawn from one sample of a study of T cell changes during pregnancy in multiple sclerosis. Clones were read by immunoSEQ multiplex PCR, and TCRdb kept only the in-frame ones, dropping some. The profile covers approximately 49,000 clones, with about nine tenths appearing a single time and around 1.3% taken by the ten largest. Specimen: CD4+ T cells from peripheral blood mononuclear cells, collected in the second trimester of pregnancy. The receptors derive from a female donor with multiple sclerosis, enrolled in a pregnancy study. CDR3s include the opening cysteine and the closing phenylalanine or tryptophan. D genes are given only for firm matches. Clone size is not always given. Where it is, it says once, few, many or a class for expanded clones.

clone_size,v_call,d_call,j_call,cdr3_aa,cdr3_nt
-,TRBV4-1,-,TRBJ2-1,CASSRQPVRGSSYNEQFF,TGCGCCAGCAGCCGCCAACCCGTTAGGGGGTCCAGTTACAATGAGCAGTTCTTC
few,TRBV27,TRBD2,TRBJ2-7,CASSSPSGSSYEQYF,TGTGCCAGCAGTTCCCCTAGCGGAAGCTCCTACGAGCAGTACTTC
-,TRBV10-3,-,TRBJ2-3,CAIAAAQDTQYF,TGTGCCATCGCGGCAGCACAAGATACGCAGTATTTT
-,TRBV10-3,TRBD2,TRBJ2-2,CAISSTSGSGTGELFF,TGTGCCATCAGTTCTACTAGCGGGAGTGGTACCGGGGAGCTGTTTTTT
few,TRBV4-2,-,TRBJ1-1,CASSLARNTEAFF,TGTGCCAGCAGCCTCGCGCGGAACACTGAAGCTTTCTTT
-,TRBV5-8,-,TRBJ1-1,CASSPGGGHRTEAFF,TGTGCCAGCAGCCCGGGCGGGGGGCATCGCACTGAAGCTTTCTTT
-,TRBV28,-,TRBJ1-4,CASTKDRAGEKLFF,TGTGCCAGCACCAAGGACCGGGCGGGAGAAAAACTGTTTTTT
-,TRBV4-2,TRBD1,TRBJ2-4,CASSQDVTSGQGASAKNIQYF,TGTGCCAGCAGCCAAGACGTCACATCAGGACAGGGGGCCTCGGCCAAAAACATTCAGTACTTC
-,TRBV5-6,-,TRBJ1-3,CASSQQGFGRNTIYF,TGTGCCAGCAGCCAACAGGGTTTCGGAAGAAACACCATATATTTT
-,TRBV7-9,TRBD2,TRBJ2-1,CASSSISGRINEQFF,TGTGCCAGCAGCTCCATTAGCGGGAGAATTAATGAGCAGTTCTTC
-,TRBV10-1,TRBD2,TRBJ2-3,CASSESLAGGTDTQYF,TGCGCCAGCAGTGAGTCGCTAGCGGGAGGCACAGATACGCAGTATTTT
few,TRBV28,TRBD1,TRBJ2-7,CASRPGTGRYEQYF,TGTGCCAGCAGACCCGGGACAGGCCGATACGAGCAGTACTTC
-,TRBV7-9,-,TRBJ1-2,CASTLRGDYGYTF,TGTGCCAGCACCCTCAGGGGTGATTATGGCTACACCTTC
-,TRBV4-1,-,TRBJ2-4,CASSPAGLAKNIQYF,TGCGCCAGCAGCCCCGCGGGACTAGCCAAAAACATTCAGTACTTC
-,TRBV5-5,TRBD1,TRBJ2-5,CASSYAGQAVQETQYF,TGTGCCAGCAGCTACGCTGGACAGGCAGTTCAAGAGACCCAGTACTTC
once,TRBV18,TRBD1,TRBJ2-1,CASSVLVGQGSNEQFF,TGTGCCAGCTCAGTATTAGTCGGACAGGGAAGCAATGAGCAGTTCTTC
-,TRBV4-1,-,TRBJ2-7,CASSQFLGVISSYEQYF,TGCGCCAGCAGCCAATTCCTAGGAGTTATATCTTCCTACGAGCAGTACTTC
-,TRBV5-1,TRBD2,TRBJ2-5,CASSLATSGSSGETQYF,TGCGCCAGCAGCTTGGCTACTAGCGGGAGTTCAGGAGAGACCCAGTACTTC
-,TRBV5-1,TRBD1,TRBJ1-1,CASSVRDRGANNLNTEAFF,TGCGCCAGCAGCGTCCGGGACAGGGGCGCAAATAACCTGAACACTGAAGCTTTCTTT
-,TRBV7-6,-,TRBJ1-3,CASSLAPVTSGNTIYF,TGTGCCAGCAGCTTAGCCCCGGTTACCTCTGGAAACACCATATATTTT
-,TRBV5-1,-,TRBJ2-1,CASSFSNEQFF,TGCGCCAGCAGCTTCAGCAATGAGCAGTTCTTC
-,TRBV5-6,TRBD2,TRBJ2-7,CASTRTSGTYEQYF,TGTGCCAGCACCCGGACTAGCGGGACCTACGAGCAGTACTTC
-,TRBV18,TRBD1,TRBJ1-2,CASSPQGTGAIGYTF,TGTGCCAGCTCACCACAAGGGACAGGGGCAATCGGCTACACCTTC
-,TRBV4-1,-,TRBJ1-2,CASSQTSRGSGGYTF,TGCGCCAGCAGCCAAACGTCCCGGGGGTCAGGTGGCTACACCTTC
-,TRBV5-4,TRBD2,TRBJ2-1,CASSWGREDFNEQFF,TGTGCCAGCAGCTGGGGGCGGGAGGATTTCAATGAGCAGTTCTTC
-,TRBV6-5,TRBD2,TRBJ2-7,CASSNPSGANYEQYF,TGTGCCAGCAGTAACCCTAGCGGGGCAAACTACGAGCAGTACTTC
-,TRBV7-2,TRBD1,TRBJ2-3,CASSLARGLADTQYF,TGTGCCAGCAGCTTAGCCAGGGGGCTCGCAGATACGCAGTATTTT
-,TRBV19,TRBD1,TRBJ1-4,CASSPGTGVEKLFF,TGTGCCAGTAGTCCTGGGACAGGGGTTGAAAAACTGTTTTTT
-,TRBV28,-,TRBJ1-2,CASVGGFYGYTF,TGTGCCAGCGTCGGCGGATTCTATGGCTACACCTTC
once,TRBV5-6,-,TRBJ1-3,CASSSEGFSGNTIYF,TGTGCCAGCAGCTCGGAGGGTTTCTCTGGAAACACCATATATTTT
-,TRBV29-1,-,TRBJ1-4,CSVVSDKNEKLFF,TGCAGCGTTGTATCCGACAAAAATGAAAAACTGTTTTTT
-,TRBV5-4,TRBD1,TRBJ2-5,CASSLVTGAGETQYF,TGTGCCAGCAGCTTGGTGACAGGGGCGGGAGAGACCCAGTACTTC
-,TRBV2,-,TRBJ2-2,CANLKNRGGELFF,TGTGCCAACCTTAAGAACCGAGGCGGGGAGCTGTTTTTT
-,TRBV6-5,-,TRBJ1-1,CASSYSNTGQGTEAFF,TGTGCCAGCAGTTACTCGAATACGGGTCAGGGCACTGAAGCTTTCTTT
-,TRBV7-8,-,TRBJ2-2,CASSSQTAFNTGELFF,TGTGCCAGCAGCTCCCAGACAGCGTTCAACACCGGGGAGCTGTTTTTT
-,TRBV18,TRBD1,TRBJ2-1,CASSPGQETYNEQFF,TGTGCCAGCTCACCAGGACAGGAAACCTACAATGAGCAGTTCTTC
once,TRBV11-2,TRBD2,TRBJ2-1,CASSLDLGLAGGEQFF,TGTGCCAGCAGCTTAGATTTGGGTCTAGCGGGAGGTGAGCAGTTCTTC
-,TRBV2,TRBD2,TRBJ2-1,CASMEREFSYNEQFF,TGTGCCAGCATGGAGCGGGAGTTCTCCTACAATGAGCAGTTCTTC
-,TRBV28,TRBD1,TRBJ1-4,CASRGAWQGVRKLFF,TGTGCCAGCAGGGGAGCATGGCAGGGGGTTAGGAAACTGTTTTTT
-,TRBV18,-,TRBJ2-1,CASSPPAVVTYNEQFF,TGTGCCAGCTCACCACCAGCGGTGGTTACCTACAATGAGCAGTTCTTC